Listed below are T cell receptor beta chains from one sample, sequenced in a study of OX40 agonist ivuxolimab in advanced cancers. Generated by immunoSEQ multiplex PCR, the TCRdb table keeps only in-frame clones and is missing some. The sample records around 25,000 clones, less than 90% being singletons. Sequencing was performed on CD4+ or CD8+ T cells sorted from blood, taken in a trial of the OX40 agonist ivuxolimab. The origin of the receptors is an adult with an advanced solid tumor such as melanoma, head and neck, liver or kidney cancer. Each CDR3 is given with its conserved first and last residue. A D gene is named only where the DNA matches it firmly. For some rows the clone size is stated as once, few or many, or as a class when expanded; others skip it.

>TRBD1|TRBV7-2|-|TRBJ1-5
TGTGCCAGCAGCTCCCAGGGGGGCGGCAATCAGCCCCAGCATTTT
CASSSQGGGNQPQHF
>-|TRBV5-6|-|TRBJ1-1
TGTGCCAGCAGCTTGGCCGCGGGGGCCGTCCTAGACACTGAAGCTTTCTTT
CASSLAAGAVLDTEAFF
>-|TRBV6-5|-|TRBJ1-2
TGTGCCAGCAGTTTATCGCCGTCAACCTCTAACTATGGCTACACCTTC
CASSLSPSTSNYGYTF
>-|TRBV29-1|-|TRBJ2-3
TGCAGCGCCGGAGGGTCACGATATACGCAGTATTTT
CSAGGSRYTQYF
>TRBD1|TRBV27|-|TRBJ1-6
TGTGCCAGCAGCCAAATCGACAGGGGGCCTTCACCCCTCCACTTT
CASSQIDRGPSPLHF
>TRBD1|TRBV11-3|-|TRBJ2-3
TGTGCCAGCAGCCTTCAGGGGGCGAAGGGCGCAGATACGCAGTATTTT
CASSLQGAKGADTQYF
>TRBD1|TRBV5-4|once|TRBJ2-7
TGTGCCAGCAGCCCCTCACGGGGGACAGGGAAAAACTACGAGCAGTACTTC
CASSPSRGTGKNYEQYF
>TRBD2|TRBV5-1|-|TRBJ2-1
TGCGCCAGCAGCTTGGGAGGGAGGGCCTACAATGAGCAGTTCTTC
CASSLGGRAYNEQFF
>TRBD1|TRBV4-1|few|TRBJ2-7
TGCGCCAGCAGCCATAGACAACAGGGGGCTGACGAGCAGTACTTC
CASSHRQQGADEQYF
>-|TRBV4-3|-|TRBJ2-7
TGCGCCAGCAGCCAAGATCGCGGGGACTCCTACGAGCAGTACTTC
CASSQDRGDSYEQYF
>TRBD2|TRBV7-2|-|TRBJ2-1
TGTGCCAGCAGCTTACTAGCGGGAGTCTACAATGAGCAGTTCTTC
CASSLLAGVYNEQFF
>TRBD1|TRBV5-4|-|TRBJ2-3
TGTGCCAGCACGGGACAGGGCACAGATACGCAGTATTTT
CASTGQGTDTQYF
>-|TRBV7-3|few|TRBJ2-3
TGTGCCAGCAGCCCATCCCGGACAGCAGATACGCAGTATTTT
CASSPSRTADTQYF
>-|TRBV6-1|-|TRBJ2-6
TGTGCCAGCAGTGTTCGGACAGAGAGCTCTGGGGCCAACGTCCTGACTTTC
CASSVRTESSGANVLTF
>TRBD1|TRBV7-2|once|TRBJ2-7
TGTGCCAGCAGCCCTTCGTGGGACAGAACCTACGAGCAGTACTTC
CASSPSWDRTYEQYF
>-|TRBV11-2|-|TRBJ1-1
TGTGCCAGCAGCTTAGAGGTGGATATCGACACTGAAGCTTTCTTT
CASSLEVDIDTEAFF
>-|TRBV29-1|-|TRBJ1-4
TGCAGCGTCTCCCGGGACCTTAATGAAAAACTGTTTTTT
CSVSRDLNEKLFF
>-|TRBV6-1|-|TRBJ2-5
TGTGCCAGCAGTGAAGTAATGGTACCGGGGACCCAGTACTTC
CASSEVMVPGTQYF
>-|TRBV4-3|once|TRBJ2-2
TGCGCCAGCACCCCCGGGGCATCGAACACCGGGGAGCTGTTTTTT
CASTPGASNTGELFF
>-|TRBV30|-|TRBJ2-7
TGTGCCTGGAGTGTACCCAACAGAAGCTTC
CAWSVPNRSF
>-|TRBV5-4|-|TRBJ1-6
TGTGCCAGCAGCTTGGCGTCTACAGATTCACCCCTCCACTTT
CASSLASTDSPLHF
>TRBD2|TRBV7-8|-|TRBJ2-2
TGTGCCAGCACCATGACTAGCGGGAGGTCTAACACCGGGGAGCTGTTTTTT
CASTMTSGRSNTGELFF
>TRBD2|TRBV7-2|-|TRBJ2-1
TGTGCCAGCAGTTCTAGCGGGAGTATTTACAATGAGCAGTTCTTC
CASSSSGSIYNEQFF
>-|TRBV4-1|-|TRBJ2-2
TGCGCCAGCAGCCAATTTAGGGCCGGGGAGCTGTTTTTT
CASSQFRAGELFF
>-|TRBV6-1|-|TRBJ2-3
TGTGCCAGCAAAAGGGTGCAGGGCTCAGATACGCAGTATTTT
CASKRVQGSDTQYF